Given below is one T cell receptor beta chain in context. The data are from a study of blood T cell repertoires in COVID-19. Study overall: From the United States, Italy and Spain came samples of acute and convalescent COVID-19. T cells, B-cell-depleted T cells, or PBMCs provided the cDNA or gDNA that served as material.

The CDR3 covers 17 residues. The germline CDR1 and CDR2 sequences are LGHDT and YNNKEL (reference sequence). V lost 3 bases and J 7 bases, leaving 21 bases between the germline ends. Authors' data handling: Quantification of nucleated cells was approximated via reference gene primer amplification. TCRdb's copy holds only in-frame clones and misses some; the assay was immunoSEQ multiplex PCR. V, J and clone size are taken as reported in that table, and D and trimming were inferred from the DNA itself. Of about 200,000 clones listed, about 81% are singletons. Those enrolled in Seattle joined during active infection and were followed longitudinally afterward.

Sequencing was performed on peripheral blood. The TCR sequence derives from a woman of 80 years or more with COVID-19, enrolled during active disease. This chain joins TRBV3-1 (or the pseudogene TRBV3-2) and TRBJ2-2; TRBD1 is a possible D gene (5 bases). CDR3 DNA sequence: TGTGCCAGCAGCCAGCGGTTCGTGTCAGGGTCGGTCGGGGAGCTGTTTTTT. Amino acid sequence: CASSQRFVSGSVGELFF.